One and the same sample provided the 6 T cell receptor beta chains below, sequenced in a study of T cell repertoires in aging, cancer and after chemotherapy. Amplification of TCR beta used genomic DNA extracted from peripheral blood. Rearranged V-D-J TRB sequences were amplified with a mixed TRB-A/B primer pool. TCRdb independently ran MiXCR on the multiplex PCR reads; one entry per CDR3 protein. The sample contains 2,000 or so distinct CDR3 sequences, around a fifth of which appear only once. Material for sequencing was blood. The receptors originated from a human donor with a solid tumor.

The table lists this clonotype with a few counts. The V gene is TRBV12-3 or TRBV12-4, the J gene TRBJ2-5, with D unresolved. The CDR3 loop spans 11 amino acids. Trimming stripped 4 bases from V and 3 bases from J, with 3 bases between. As DNA, the CDR3 is TGTGCCAGCAGTTGGAAAGAGACCCAGTACTTC. It yields the protein CASSWKETQYF.

The rearrangement joins TRBV20-1 to TRBJ2-1, with 13 bases identical to TRBD2. Trimming cost V 1 base and J 6 bases; bases outside gene matches: 12. Germline CDR1 DFQATT, CDR2 SNEGSKA (reference sequence). This CDR3 has 18 residues. CDR3 DNA: TGCAGTGCTAGAGGGACTAGCGGGAGCCTTCTACCAGGCAATGAGCAGTTCTTC. This gives the protein CSARGTSGSLLPGNEQFF.

The chain links TRBV20-1 to TRBJ2-1; D not certain. CDR1 and CDR2 (germline): DFQATT, SNEGSKA (reference sequence). V lost 6 bases to trimming and J lost 0 bases, with 9 bases between them. The CDR3 has 13 residues. The CDR3 DNA is TGCAGTGCCCCAGCGATCTCCTACAATGAGCAGTTCTTC. Translating gives CSAPAISYNEQFF.

By share, this clonotype ranks as large (0.1 to 1%). The chain uses TRBV30 and TRBJ1-4; D remains unclear. CDR1 is GTSNPN, CDR2 SVGIG, per germline (reference sequence). CDR3 size: 15 residues. Trimming removed 0 bases from V and 3 bases from J, with 11 bases in between. The CDR3 nucleotides are TGTGCCTGGAGTGTGGGTCCTGGCGCTAATGAAAAACTGTTTTTT. Translating gives CAWSVGPGANEKLFF.

Sample share makes this clonotype medium-sized. The DNA for the CDR3 is TGTGCCAGCAGCCTAGTAAACACTGAAGCTTTCTTT. Protein product: CASSLVNTEAFF. This chain connects TRBV7-2 to TRBJ1-1; D is uncertain. The germline CDR1 and CDR2 sequences are SGHTA and FQGNSA. Trimming pared 5 bases from V and 2 bases from J, leaving 6 bases between. The CDR3 is 12 residues long. The full variable domain, completed using reference TRBV7-2 and TRBJ1-1, is GAGVSQSPSNKVTEKGKDVELRCDPISGHTALYWYRQSLGQGLEFLIYFQGNSAPDKSGLPSDRFSAERTGGSVSTLTIQRTQQEDSAVYLCASSLVNTEAFFGQGTRLTVV.

In its sample, this clonotype was seen a few times. The rearrangement joins TRBV12-3 or TRBV12-4 to TRBJ2-3; maybe TRBD1 (5 bases). Trimming took off 7 bases at V and 4 bases at J, with 15 bases between the two ends. This CDR3 contains 14 residues. The CDR3 here is CASTLRTHPDTQYF. DNA for the CDR3: TGTGCCAGCACTCTAAGGACACATCCAGATACGCAGTATTTT.